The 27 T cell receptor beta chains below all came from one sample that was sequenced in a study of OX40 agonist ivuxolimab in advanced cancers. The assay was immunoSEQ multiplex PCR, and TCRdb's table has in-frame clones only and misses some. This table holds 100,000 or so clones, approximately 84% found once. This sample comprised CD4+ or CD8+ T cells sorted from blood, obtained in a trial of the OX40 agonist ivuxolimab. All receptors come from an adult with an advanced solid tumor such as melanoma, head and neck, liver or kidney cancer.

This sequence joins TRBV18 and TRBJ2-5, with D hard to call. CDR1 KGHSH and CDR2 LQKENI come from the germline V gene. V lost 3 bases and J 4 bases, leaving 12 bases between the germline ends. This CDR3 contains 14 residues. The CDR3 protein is CASSPLRTGETQYF. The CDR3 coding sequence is TGTGCCAGCTCACCCCTTAGGACGGGAGAGACCCAGTACTTC.

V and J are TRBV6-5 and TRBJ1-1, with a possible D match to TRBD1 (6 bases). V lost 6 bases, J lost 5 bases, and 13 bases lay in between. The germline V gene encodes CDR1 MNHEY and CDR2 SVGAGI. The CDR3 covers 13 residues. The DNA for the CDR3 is TGTGCCAGCAGAAACAGGGAGGATACTGAAGCTTTCTTT. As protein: CASRNREDTEAFF.

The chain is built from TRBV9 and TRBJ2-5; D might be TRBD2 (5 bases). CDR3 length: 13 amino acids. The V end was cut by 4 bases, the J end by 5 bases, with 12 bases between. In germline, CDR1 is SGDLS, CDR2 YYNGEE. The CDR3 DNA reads TGTGCCAGCAGCCCCGGGGTCTGGGAGACCCAGTACTTC. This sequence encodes CASSPGVWETQYF.

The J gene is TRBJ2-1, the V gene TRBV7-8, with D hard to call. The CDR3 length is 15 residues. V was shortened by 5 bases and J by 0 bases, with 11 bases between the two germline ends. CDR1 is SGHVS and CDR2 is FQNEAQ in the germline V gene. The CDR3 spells CASSLERYSYNEQFF. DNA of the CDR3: TGTGCCAGCAGCCTGGAACGGTACTCCTACAATGAGCAGTTCTTC.

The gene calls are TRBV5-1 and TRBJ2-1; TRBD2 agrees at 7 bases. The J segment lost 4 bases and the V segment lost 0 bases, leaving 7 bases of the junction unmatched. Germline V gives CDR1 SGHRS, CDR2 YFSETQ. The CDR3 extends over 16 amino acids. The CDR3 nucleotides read TGCGCCAGCAGCTTGGGCTTTAGCGGGTCTTACAATGAGCAGTTCTTC. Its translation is CASSLGFSGSYNEQFF.

CDR3 residues: CASSYQTGATNEKLFF. Here the CDR3 DNA reads TGTGCCAGCAGTTATCAGACAGGAGCAACTAATGAAAAACTGTTTTTT. The J gene is TRBJ1-4, the V gene TRBV6-5; perhaps TRBD1 as D (6 bases). The CDR3 loop spans 16 amino acids. Germline-derived CDR1 and CDR2 are MNHEY and SVGAGI. With 3 bases removed from V and 0 bases from J, the gap between germline ends came to 11 bases.

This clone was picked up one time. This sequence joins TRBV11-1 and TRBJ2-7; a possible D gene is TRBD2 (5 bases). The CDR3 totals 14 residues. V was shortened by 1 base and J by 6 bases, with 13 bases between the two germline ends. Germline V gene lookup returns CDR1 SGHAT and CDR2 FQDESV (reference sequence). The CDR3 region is CASSLGGMGREQYF. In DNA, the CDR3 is TGTGCCAGCAGCTTAGGAGGGATGGGTCGCGAGCAGTACTTC.

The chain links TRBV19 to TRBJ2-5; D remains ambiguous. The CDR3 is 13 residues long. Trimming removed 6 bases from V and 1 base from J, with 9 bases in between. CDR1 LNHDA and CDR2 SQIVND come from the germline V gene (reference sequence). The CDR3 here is CASSEQTQETQYF. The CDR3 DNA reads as TGTGCCAGTAGCGAACAAACCCAAGAGACCCAGTACTTC.

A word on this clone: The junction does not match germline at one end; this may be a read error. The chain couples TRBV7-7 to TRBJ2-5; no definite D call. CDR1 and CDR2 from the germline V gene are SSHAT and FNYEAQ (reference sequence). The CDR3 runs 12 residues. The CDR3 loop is CASSADGETQYF. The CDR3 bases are TGTGCTAGCAGCGCCGATGGGGAGACCCAGTACTTC.

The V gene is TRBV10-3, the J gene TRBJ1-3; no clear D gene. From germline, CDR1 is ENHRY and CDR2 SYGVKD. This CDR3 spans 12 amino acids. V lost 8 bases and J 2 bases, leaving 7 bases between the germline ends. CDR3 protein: CAIGSPGNTIYF. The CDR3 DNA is TGTGCCATCGGGAGCCCTGGAAACACCATATATTTT.

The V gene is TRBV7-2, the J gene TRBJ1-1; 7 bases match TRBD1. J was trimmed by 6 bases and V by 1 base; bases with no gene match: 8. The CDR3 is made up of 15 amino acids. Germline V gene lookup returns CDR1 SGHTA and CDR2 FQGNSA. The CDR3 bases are TGTGCCAGCAGCTTAGTATCTGCCGGACAGGCTGAAGCTTTCTTT. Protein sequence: CASSLVSAGQAEAFF. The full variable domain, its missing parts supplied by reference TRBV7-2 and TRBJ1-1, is GAGVSQSPSNKVTEKGKDVELRCDPISGHTALYWYRQSLGQGLEFLIYFQGNSAPDKSGLPSDRFSAERTGGSVSTLTIQRTQQEDSAVYLCASSLVSAGQAEAFFGQGTRLTVV.

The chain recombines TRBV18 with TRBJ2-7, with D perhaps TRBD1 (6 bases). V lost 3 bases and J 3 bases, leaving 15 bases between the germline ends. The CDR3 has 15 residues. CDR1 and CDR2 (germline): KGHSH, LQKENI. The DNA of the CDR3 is TGTGCCAGCTCACCCACTACAGGGTTTGACTACGAGCAGTACTTC. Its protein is CASSPTTGFDYEQYF.

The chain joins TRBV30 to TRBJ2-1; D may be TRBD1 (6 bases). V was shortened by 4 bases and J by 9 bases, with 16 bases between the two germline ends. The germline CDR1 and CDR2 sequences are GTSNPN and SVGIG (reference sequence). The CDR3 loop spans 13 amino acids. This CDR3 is CAWMRPRGGEQFF. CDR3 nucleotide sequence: TGTGCCTGGATGAGGCCCAGGGGTGGTGAGCAGTTCTTC. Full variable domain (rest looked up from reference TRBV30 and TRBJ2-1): SQTIHQWPATLVQPVGSPLSLECTVEGTSNPNLYWYRQAAGRGLQLLFYSVGIGQISSEVPQNLSASRPQDRQFILSSKKLLLSDSGFYLCAWMRPRGGEQFFGPGTRLTVL.

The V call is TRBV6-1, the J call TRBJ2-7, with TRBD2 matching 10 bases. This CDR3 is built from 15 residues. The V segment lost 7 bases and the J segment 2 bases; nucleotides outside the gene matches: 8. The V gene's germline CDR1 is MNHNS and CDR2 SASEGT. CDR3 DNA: TGTGCCAGCACCCCTTGGACTAGCGGACCCTACGAGCAGTACTTC. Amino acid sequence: CASTPWTSGPYEQYF.

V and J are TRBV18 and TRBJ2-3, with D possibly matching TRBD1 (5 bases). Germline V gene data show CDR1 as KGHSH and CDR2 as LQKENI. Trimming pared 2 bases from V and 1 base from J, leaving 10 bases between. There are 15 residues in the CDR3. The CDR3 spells CASSPEQVGTDTQYF. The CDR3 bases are TGTGCCAGCTCACCAGAACAGGTCGGCACAGATACGCAGTATTTT. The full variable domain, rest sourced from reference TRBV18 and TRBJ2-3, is NAGVMQNPRHLVRRRGQEARLRCSPMKGHSHVYWYRQLPEEGLKFMVYLQKENIIDESGMPKERFSAEFPKEGPSILRIQQVVRGDSAAYFCASSPEQVGTDTQYFGPGTRLTVL.

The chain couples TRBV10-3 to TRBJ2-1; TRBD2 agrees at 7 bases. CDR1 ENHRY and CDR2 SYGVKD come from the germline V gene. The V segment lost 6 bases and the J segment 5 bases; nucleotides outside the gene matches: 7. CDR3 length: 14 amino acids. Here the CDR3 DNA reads TGTGCCATCAGCGCGAGCGGGAATGACAATGAGCAGTTCTTC. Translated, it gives CAISASGNDNEQFF.

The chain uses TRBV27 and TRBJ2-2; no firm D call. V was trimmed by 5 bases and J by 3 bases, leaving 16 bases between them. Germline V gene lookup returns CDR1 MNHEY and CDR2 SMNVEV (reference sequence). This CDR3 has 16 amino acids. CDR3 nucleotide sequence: TGTGCCAGCAGTGCGGAACCCGACACCTACACCGGGGAGCTGTTTTTT. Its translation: CASSAEPDTYTGELFF.

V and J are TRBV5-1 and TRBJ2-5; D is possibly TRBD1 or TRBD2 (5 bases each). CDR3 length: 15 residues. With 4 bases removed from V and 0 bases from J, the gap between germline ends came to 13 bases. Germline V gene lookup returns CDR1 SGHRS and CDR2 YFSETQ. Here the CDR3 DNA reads TGCGCCAGCAGCAGAACCGGGACGTACCAAGAGACCCAGTACTTC. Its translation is CASSRTGTYQETQYF.

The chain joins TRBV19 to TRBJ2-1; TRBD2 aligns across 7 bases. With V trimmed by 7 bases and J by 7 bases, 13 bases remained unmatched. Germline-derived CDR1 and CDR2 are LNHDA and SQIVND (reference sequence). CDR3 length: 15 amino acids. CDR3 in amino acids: CASTKRGSLLNEQFF. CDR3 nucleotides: TGTGCCAGTACCAAGCGCGGGAGTCTATTGAATGAGCAGTTCTTC.

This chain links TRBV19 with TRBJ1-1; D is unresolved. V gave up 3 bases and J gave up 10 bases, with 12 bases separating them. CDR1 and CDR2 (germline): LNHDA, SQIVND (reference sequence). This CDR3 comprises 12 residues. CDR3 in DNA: TGTGCCAGTAGTATCCCGCCGGCCCGAGCTTTCTTT. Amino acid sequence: CASSIPPARAFF.

The CDR3 DNA reads TGTGCCAGCAGCCCATCAGATCAGCCCCAGCATTTT. Translation: CASSPSDQPQHF. The V gene is TRBV7-9, the J gene TRBJ1-5; D remains unclear. Trimming shortened V by 5 bases and J by 5 bases, and 7 bases separated the two germline ends. The CDR3 is made up of 12 amino acids. Germline CDR1 reads SEHNR; CDR2 reads FQNEAQ (reference sequence).

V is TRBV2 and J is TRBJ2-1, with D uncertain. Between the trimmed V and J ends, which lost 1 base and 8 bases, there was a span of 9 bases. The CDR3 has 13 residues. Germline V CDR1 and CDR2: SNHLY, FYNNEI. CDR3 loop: CASSEVKGHEQFF. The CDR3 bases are TGTGCCAGCAGTGAAGTTAAGGGCCATGAGCAGTTCTTC.

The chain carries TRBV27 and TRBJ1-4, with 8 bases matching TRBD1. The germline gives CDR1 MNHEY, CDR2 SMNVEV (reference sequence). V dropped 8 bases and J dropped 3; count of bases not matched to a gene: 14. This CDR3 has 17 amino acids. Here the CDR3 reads CASSSSPGQVPNEKLFF. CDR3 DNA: TGTGCCAGCTCATCTTCCCCGGGACAGGTTCCTAATGAAAAACTGTTTTTT.

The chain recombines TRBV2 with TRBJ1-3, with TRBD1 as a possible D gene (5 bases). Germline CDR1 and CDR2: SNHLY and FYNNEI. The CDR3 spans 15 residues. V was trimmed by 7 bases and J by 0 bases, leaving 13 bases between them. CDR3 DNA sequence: TGTGCCAGCAAGACGGGGCAAAGCTCTGGAAACACCATATATTTT. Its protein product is CASKTGQSSGNTIYF.

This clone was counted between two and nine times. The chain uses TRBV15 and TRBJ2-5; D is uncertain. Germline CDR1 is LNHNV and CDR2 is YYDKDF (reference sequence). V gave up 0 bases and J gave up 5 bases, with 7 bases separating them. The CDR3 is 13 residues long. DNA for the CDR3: TGTGCCACCAGCAGAGATCGGTTCGAGACCCAGTACTTC. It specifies CATSRDRFETQYF.

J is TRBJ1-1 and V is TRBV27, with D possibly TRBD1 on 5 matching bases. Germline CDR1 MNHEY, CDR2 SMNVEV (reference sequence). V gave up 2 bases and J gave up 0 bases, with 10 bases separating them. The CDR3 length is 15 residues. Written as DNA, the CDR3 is TGTGCCAGCAGTTTAAGCCCCAGGGTGAACACTGAAGCTTTCTTT. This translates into CASSLSPRVNTEAFF.

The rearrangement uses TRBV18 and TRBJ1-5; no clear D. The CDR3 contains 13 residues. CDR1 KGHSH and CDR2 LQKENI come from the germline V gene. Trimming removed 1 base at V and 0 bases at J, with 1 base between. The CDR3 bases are TGTGCCAGCTCACCACATAGCAATCAGCCCCAGCATTTT. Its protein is CASSPHSNQPQHF.